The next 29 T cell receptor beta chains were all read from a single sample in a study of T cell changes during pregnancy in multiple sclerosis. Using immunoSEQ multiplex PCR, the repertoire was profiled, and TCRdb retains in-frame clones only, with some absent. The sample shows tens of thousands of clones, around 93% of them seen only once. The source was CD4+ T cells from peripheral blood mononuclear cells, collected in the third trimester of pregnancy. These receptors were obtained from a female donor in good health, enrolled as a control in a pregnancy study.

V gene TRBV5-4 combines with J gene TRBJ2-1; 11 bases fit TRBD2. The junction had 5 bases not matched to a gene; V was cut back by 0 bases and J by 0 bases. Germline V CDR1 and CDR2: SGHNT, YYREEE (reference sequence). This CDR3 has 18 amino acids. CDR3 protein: CASSLAPSGGSSYNEQFF. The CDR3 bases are TGTGCCAGCAGCTTGGCTCCTAGCGGGGGGAGCTCCTACAATGAGCAGTTCTTC.

CDR3 protein: CAWSGGLAGSGANVLTF. The CDR3 DNA follows: TGTGCCTGGAGTGGGGGACTAGCGGGATCTGGGGCCAACGTCCTGACTTTC. The chain employs TRBV30 and TRBJ2-6, with 13 bases that match TRBD2. From germline, CDR1 is GTSNPN and CDR2 SVGIG (reference sequence). The CDR3 sequence is 17 residues long. The junction had 1 base not matched to a gene; V was cut back by 1 base and J by 1 base.

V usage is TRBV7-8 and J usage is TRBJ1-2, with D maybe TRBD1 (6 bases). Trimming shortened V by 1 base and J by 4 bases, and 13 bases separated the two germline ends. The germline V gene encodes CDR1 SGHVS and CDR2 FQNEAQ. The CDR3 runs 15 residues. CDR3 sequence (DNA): TGTGCCAGCAGCTTAGGGCAGGGGAATGGCTATGGCTACACCTTC. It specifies CASSLGQGNGYGYTF.

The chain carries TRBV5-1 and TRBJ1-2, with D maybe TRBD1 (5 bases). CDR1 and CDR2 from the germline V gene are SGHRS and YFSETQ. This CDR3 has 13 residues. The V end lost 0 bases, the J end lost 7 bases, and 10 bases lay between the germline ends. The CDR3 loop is CASSLAPGPGYTF. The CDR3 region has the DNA TGCGCCAGCAGCTTGGCCCCAGGGCCTGGCTACACCTTC.

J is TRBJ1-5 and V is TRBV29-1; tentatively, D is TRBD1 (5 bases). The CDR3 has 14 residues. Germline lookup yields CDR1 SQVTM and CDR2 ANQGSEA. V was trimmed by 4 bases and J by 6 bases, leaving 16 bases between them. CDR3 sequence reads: CSVAGGKGIQPQHF. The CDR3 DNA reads TGCAGCGTTGCGGGGGGTAAAGGTATTCAGCCCCAGCATTTT. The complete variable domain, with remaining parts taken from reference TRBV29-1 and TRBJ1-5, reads SAVISQKPSRDICQRGTSLTIQCQVDSQVTMMFWYRQQPGQSLTLIATANQGSEATYESGFVIDKFPISRPNLTFSTLTVSNMSPEDSSIYLCSVAGGKGIQPQHFGDGTRLSIL.

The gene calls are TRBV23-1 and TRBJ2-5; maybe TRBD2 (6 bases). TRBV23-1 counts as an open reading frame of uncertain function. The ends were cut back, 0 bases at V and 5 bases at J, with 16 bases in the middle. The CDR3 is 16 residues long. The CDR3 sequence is CASSQSYRRRGETQYF. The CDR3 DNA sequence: TGCGCCAGCAGTCAATCTTACAGGCGCCGGGGGGAGACCCAGTACTTC.

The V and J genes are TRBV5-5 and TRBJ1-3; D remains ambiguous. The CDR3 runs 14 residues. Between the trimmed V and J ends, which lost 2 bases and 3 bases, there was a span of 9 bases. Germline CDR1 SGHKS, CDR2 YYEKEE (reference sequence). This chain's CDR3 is CASSFEGFGNTIYF. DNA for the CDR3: TGTGCCAGCAGCTTCGAGGGCTTTGGAAACACCATATATTTT.

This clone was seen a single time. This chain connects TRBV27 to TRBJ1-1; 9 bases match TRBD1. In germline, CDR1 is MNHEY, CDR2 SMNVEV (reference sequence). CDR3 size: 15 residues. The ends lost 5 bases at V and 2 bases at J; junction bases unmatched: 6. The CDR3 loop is CASSTRTGVNTEAFF. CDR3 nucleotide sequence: TGTGCCAGCAGTACCCGGACAGGGGTCAACACTGAAGCTTTCTTT.

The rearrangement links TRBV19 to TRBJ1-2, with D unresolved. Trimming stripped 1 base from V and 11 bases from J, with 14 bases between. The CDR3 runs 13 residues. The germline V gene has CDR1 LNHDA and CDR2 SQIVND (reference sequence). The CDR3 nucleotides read TGTGCCAGTAGTATAGGCGCGTTCAAAGAGTACACCTTC. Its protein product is CASSIGAFKEYTF.

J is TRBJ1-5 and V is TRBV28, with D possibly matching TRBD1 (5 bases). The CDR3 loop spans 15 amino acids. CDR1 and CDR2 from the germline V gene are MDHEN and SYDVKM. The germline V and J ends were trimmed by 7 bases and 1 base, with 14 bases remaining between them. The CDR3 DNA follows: TGTGCCAGCACCTTGGGGGGGATGAGCAATCAGCCCCAGCATTTT. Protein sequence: CASTLGGMSNQPQHF.

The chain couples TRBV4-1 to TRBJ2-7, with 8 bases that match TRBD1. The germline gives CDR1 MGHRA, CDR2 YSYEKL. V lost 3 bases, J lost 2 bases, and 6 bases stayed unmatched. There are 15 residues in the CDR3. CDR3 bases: TGCGCCAGCAGCCAGCCTCGACAGGGGACCTACGAGCAGTACTTC. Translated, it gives CASSQPRQGTYEQYF.

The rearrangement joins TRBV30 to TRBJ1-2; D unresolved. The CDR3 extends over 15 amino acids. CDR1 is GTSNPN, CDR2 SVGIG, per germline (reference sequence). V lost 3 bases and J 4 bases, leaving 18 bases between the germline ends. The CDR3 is CAWRLTRRAVYGYTF. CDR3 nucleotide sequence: TGTGCCTGGAGACTTACCCGGAGGGCAGTCTATGGCTACACCTTC.

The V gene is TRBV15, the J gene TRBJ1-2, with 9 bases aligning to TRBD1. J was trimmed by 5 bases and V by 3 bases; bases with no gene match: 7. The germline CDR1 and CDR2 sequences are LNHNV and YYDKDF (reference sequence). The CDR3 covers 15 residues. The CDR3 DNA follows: TGTGCCACCAGCAGGGACAGGGGTCGGACTTATGGCTACACCTTC. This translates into CATSRDRGRTYGYTF.

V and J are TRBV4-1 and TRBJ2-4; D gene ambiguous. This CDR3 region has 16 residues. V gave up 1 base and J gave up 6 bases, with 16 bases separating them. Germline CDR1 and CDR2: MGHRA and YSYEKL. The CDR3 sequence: CASSQGRAELTNIQYF. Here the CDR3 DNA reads TGCGCCAGCAGCCAAGGTCGCGCGGAGTTAACAAACATTCAGTACTTC.

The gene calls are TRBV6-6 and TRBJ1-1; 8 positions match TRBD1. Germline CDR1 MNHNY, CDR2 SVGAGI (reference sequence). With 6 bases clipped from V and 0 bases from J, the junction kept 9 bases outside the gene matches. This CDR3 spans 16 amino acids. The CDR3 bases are TGTGCCAGCAGCCGTCCCGGGACAGGAATGAACACTGAAGCTTTCTTT. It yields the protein CASSRPGTGMNTEAFF.

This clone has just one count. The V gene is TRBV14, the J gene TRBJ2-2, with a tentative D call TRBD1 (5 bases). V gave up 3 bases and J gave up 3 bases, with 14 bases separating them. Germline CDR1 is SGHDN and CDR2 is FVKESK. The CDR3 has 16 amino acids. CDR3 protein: CASSQQGAEYTGELFF. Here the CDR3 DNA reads TGTGCCAGCAGCCAGCAAGGGGCAGAGTACACCGGGGAGCTGTTTTTT.

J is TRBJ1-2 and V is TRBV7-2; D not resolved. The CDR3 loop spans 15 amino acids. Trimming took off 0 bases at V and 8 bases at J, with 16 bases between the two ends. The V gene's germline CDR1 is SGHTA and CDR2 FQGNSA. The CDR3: CASSLASGGSWGYTF. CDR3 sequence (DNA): TGTGCCAGCAGCTTAGCATCCGGCGGATCCTGGGGCTACACCTTC.

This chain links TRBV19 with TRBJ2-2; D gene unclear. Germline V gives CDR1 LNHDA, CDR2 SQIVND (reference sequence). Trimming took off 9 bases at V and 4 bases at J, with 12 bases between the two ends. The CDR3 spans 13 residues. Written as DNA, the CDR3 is TGTGCCAGCCGACATCCTGGCACCGGGGAGCTGTTTTTT. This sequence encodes CASRHPGTGELFF.

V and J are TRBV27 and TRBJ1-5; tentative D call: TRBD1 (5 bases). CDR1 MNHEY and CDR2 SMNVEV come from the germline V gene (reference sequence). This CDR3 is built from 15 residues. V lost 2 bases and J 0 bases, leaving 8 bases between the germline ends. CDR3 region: CASSLRGYSNQPQHF. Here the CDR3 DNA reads TGTGCCAGCAGTTTACGGGGGTATAGCAATCAGCCCCAGCATTTT.

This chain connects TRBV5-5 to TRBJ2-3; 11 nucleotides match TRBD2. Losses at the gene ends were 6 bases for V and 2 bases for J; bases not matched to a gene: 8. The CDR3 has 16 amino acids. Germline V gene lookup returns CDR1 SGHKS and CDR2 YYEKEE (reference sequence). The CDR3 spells CASTRIAGGPTDTQYF. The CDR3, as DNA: TGTGCCAGCACCCGGATAGCGGGAGGGCCCACAGATACGCAGTATTTT.

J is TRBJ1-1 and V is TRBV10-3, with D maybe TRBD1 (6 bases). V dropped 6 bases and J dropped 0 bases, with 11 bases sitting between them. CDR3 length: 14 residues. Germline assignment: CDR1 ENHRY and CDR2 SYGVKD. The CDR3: CAIRTGQMNTEAFF. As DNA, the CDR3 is TGTGCCATCAGGACCGGACAGATGAACACTGAAGCTTTCTTT.

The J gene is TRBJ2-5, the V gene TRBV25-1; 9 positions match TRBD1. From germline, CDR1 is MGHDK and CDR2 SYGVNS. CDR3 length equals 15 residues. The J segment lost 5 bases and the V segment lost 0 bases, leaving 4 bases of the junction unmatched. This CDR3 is CASSEYLTGGETQYF. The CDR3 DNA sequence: TGTGCCAGCAGTGAATATTTGACAGGGGGGGAGACCCAGTACTTC.

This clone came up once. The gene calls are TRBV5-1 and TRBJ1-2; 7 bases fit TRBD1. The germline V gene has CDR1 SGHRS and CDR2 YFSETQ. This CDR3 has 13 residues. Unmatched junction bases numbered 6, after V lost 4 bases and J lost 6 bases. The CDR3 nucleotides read TGCGCCAGCAGCGTTCAGGGGGGAGATGGCTACACCTTC. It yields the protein CASSVQGGDGYTF.

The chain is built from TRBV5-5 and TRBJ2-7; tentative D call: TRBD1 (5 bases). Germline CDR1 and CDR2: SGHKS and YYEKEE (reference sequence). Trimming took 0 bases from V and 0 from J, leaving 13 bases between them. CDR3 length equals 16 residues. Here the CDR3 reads CASSLGIGRDSYEQYF. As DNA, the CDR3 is TGTGCCAGCAGCTTGGGAATTGGCAGGGACTCCTACGAGCAGTACTTC. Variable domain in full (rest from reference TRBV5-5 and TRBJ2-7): DAGVTQSPTHLIKTRGQQVTLRCSPISGHKSVSWYQQVLGQGPQFIFQYYEKEERGRGNFPDRFSARQFPNYSSELNVNALLLGDSALYLCASSLGIGRDSYEQYFGPGTRLTVT.

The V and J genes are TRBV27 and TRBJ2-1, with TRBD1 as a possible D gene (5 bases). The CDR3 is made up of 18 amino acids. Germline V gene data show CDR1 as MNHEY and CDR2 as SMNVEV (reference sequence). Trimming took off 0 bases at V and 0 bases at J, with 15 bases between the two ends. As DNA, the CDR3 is TGTGCCAGCAGTTTATCGCGGCGTGACAGAAGCTCCTACAATGAGCAGTTCTTC. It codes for CASSLSRRDRSSYNEQFF.

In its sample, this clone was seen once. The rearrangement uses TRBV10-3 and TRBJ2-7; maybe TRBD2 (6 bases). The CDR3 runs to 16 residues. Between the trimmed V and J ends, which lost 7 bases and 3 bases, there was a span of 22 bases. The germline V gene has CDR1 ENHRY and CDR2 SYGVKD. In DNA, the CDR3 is TGTGCCATCATGGTGGGAGAGGGGACTGAGGGCTACGAGCAGTACTTC. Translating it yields CAIMVGEGTEGYEQYF.

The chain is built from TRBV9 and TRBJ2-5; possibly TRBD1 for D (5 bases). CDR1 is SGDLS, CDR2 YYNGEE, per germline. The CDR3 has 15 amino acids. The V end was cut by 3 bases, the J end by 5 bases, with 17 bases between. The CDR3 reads CASSATGDTRETQYF. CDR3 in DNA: TGTGCCAGCAGCGCCACAGGCGATACGAGGGAGACCCAGTACTTC. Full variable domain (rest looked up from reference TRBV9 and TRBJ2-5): DSGVTQTPKHLITATGQRVTLRCSPRSGDLSVYWYQQSLDQGLQFLIQYYNGEERAKGNILERFSAQQFPDLHSELNLSSLELGDSALYFCASSATGDTRETQYFGPGTRLLVL.

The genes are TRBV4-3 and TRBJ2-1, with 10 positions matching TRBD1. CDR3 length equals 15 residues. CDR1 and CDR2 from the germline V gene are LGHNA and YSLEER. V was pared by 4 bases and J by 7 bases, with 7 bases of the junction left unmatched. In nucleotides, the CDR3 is TGCGCCAGCAGCCGTGACAGGGGGCGCCGGAATGAGCAGTTCTTC. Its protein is CASSRDRGRRNEQFF.

CDR3 protein: CATSRGRLSSYNEQFF. The CDR3 DNA reads as TGTGCCACCAGCAGAGGGCGGCTAAGCTCCTACAATGAGCAGTTCTTC. V usage is TRBV15 and J usage is TRBJ2-1; D is undetermined. The CDR3 runs to 16 residues. Germline CDR1 is LNHNV and CDR2 is YYDKDF (reference sequence). V shed 1 base and J shed 0 bases, with 10 bases lying between them.